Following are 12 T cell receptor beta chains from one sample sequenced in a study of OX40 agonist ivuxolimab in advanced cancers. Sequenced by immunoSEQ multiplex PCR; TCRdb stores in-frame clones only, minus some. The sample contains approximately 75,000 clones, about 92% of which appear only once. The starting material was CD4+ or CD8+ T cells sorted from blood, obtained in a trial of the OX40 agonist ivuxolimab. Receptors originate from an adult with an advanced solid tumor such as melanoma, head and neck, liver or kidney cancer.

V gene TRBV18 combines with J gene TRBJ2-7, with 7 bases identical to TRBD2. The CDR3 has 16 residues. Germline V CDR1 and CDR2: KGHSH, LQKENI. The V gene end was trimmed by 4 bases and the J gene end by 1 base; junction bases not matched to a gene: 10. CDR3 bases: TGTGCCAGCTCACTCAAGCGGGACGCCGGATCCTACGAGCAGTACTTC. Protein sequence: CASSLKRDAGSYEQYF.

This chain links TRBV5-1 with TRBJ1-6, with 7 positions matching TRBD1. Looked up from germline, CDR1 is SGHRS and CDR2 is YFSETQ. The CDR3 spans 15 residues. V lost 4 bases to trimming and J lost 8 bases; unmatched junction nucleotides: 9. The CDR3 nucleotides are TGCGCCAGCAGCCCTTCGACAGGGATTGATTCACCCCTCCACTTT. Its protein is CASSPSTGIDSPLHF.

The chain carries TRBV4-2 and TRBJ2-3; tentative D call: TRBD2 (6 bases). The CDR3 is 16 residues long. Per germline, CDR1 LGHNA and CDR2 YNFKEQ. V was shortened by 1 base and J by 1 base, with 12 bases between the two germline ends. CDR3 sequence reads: CASSQGVSGRTDTQYF. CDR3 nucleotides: TGTGCCAGCAGCCAAGGTGTTAGCGGTCGCACAGATACGCAGTATTTT.

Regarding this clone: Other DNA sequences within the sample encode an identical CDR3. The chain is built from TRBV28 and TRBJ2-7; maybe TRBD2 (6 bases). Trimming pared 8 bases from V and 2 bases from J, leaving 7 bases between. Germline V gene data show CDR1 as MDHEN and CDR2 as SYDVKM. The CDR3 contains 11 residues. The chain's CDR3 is CASGGPYEQYF. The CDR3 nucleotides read TGTGCCAGCGGAGGGCCCTACGAGCAGTACTTC.

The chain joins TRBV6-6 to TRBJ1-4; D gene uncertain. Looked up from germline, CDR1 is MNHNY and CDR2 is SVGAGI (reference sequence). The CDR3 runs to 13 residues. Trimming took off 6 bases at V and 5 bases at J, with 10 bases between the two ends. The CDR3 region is CASSPLINEKLFF. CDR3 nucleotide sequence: TGTGCCAGCAGCCCCCTAATAAATGAAAAACTGTTTTTT.

CDR3 DNA: TGTGCCAGCAGCCCCCAGGCGGGGGGCAACTATGGCTACACCTTC. This sequence encodes CASSPQAGGNYGYTF. The V and J genes are TRBV7-2 and TRBJ1-2; maybe TRBD1 (6 bases). V lost 5 bases, J lost 2 bases, and 15 bases lay in between. The CDR3 loop spans 15 amino acids. Germline V gives CDR1 SGHTA, CDR2 FQGNSA.

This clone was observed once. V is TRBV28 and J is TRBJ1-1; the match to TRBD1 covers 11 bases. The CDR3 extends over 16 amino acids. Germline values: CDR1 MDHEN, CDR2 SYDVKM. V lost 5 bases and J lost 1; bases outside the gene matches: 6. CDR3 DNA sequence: TGTGCCAGCAGTAAAGGGACAGGGGGAGAGAACACTGAAGCTTTCTTT. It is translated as CASSKGTGGENTEAFF.

This CDR3 reads CAISESLGSYEQYF. CDR3 bases: TGTGCCATCAGTGAGTCTCTGGGGTCCTACGAGCAGTACTTC. The chain joins TRBV10-3 to TRBJ2-7; D is undetermined. Germline-derived CDR1 and CDR2 are ENHRY and SYGVKD. CDR3 length: 14 residues. The V end was cut by 0 bases, the J end by 1 base, with 7 bases between.

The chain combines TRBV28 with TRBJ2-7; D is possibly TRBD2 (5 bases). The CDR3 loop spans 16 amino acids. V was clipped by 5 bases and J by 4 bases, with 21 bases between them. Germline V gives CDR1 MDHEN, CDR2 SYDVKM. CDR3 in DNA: TGTGCCAGCAGTGTCACTTCGGCGGCCGGACTTTACGAGCAGTACTTC. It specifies CASSVTSAAGLYEQYF.

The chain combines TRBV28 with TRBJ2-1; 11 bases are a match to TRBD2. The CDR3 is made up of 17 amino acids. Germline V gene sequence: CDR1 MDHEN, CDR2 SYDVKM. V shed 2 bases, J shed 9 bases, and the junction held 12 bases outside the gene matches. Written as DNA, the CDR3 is TGTGCCAGCAGTTTAAATAGCGGGGGGGGCCCTCAGGGTGAGCAGTTCTTC. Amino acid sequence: CASSLNSGGGPQGEQFF.

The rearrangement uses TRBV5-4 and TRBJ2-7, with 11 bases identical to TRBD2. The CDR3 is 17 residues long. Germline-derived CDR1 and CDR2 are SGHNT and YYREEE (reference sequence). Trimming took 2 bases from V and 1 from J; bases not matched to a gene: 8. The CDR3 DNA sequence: TGTGCCAGCAGCTTTTTTAGCGGGGGGGCCAGATCCTACGAGCAGTACTTC. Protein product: CASSFFSGGARSYEQYF.

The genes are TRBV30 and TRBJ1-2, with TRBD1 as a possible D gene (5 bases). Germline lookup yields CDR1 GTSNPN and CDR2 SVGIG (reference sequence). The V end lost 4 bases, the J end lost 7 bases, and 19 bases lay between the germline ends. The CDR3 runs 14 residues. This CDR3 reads CAWTKDGGKSGYTF. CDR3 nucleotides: TGTGCCTGGACGAAGGACGGGGGAAAGAGTGGCTACACCTTC. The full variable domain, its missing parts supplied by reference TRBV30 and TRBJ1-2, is SQTIHQWPATLVQPVGSPLSLECTVEGTSNPNLYWYRQAAGRGLQLLFYSVGIGQISSEVPQNLSASRPQDRQFILSSKKLLLSDSGFYLCAWTKDGGKSGYTFGSGTRLTVV.